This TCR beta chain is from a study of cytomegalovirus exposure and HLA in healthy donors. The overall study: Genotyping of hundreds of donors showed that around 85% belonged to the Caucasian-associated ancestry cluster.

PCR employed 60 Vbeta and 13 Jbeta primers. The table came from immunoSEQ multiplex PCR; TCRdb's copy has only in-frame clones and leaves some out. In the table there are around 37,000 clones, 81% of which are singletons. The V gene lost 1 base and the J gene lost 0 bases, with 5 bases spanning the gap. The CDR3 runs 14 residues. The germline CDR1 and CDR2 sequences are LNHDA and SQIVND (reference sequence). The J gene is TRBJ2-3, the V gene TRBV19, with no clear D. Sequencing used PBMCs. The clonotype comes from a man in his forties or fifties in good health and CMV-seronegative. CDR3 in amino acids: CASSIVRSTDTQYF. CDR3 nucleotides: TGTGCCAGTAGTATAGTCAGGAGCACAGATACGCAGTATTTT.